This TCR beta chain stems from a study of T cell repertoires in cytomegalovirus infection. Study summary: CMV infection and matching HLA type were both indicated by public TCR beta signatures. Study conclusions and caveats: Adding up the frequency of public TCR beta families identified people who carried CMV plus the relevant HLA. The ex vivo response was dominated by HLA-C-restricted CMV-specific TCR beta clonotypes.

V was pared by 10 bases and J by 5 bases, with 2 bases of the junction left unmatched. Germline assignment: CDR1 KGHDR and CDR2 SFDVKD. The CDR3 extends over 11 amino acids. TCRdb independently ran MiXCR on the reads; one entry per CDR3 protein. In the table there are around 530,000 distinct CDR3 sequences, roughly 29% of which are singletons. This clonotype was counted only a few times. Its antigen is undetermined. The V and J genes are TRBV24-1 and TRBJ2-3; 7 nucleotides agree with TRBD1. The sample taken for sequencing was PBMCs. The TCR sequence derives from a human donor in good health (CMV status not recorded). Some clones in this sample may be carry-over from other donors' samples. The CDR3 here is CATRTGDTQYF. In DNA, the CDR3 is TGTGCCACGCGGACAGGAGATACGCAGTATTTT.